This TCR beta chain was found in a study of OX40 agonist ivuxolimab in advanced cancers. Overall study: Intravenous ivuxolimab at 0.01 to 10 mg/kg was given to patients every 2 weeks.

The V and J ends lost 4 bases and 4 bases respectively, with 14 bases between them. The CDR3 extends over 14 amino acids. The V gene's germline CDR1 is SGHDN and CDR2 FVKESK. Some clones are missing from TCRdb's copy, which holds only in-frame ones; the method was immunoSEQ multiplex PCR. The table records approximately 48,000 clones, approximately 87% of them present only once. The chain uses TRBV14 and TRBJ2-7; D might be TRBD1 (6 bases). This TCR was sampled from an adult with an advanced solid tumor such as melanoma, head and neck, liver or kidney cancer. The source material was CD4+ or CD8+ T cells sorted from blood, sampled in a trial of the OX40 agonist ivuxolimab. The CDR3 sequence is CASSPSTGHYEQYF. CDR3 DNA sequence: TGTGCCAGCAGCCCCTCGACAGGACATTACGAGCAGTACTTC.